This TCR beta chain was retrieved from a study of cytomegalovirus exposure and HLA in healthy donors. Study-level findings and limits: Trimming of TCR beta V- and J-genes showed a link, identified in a later analysis, to a missense DCLRE1C variant. In a later analysis, common viral pathogens appeared linked to several of the most significant clusters.

Healthy bone marrow donors made up the donors. Donors were ostensibly healthy at sampling, although undocumented immune exposures were probable. About this clone itself: Its target is not known.

60 Vbeta and 13 Jbeta primers were used in PCR. Sequenced by immunoSEQ multiplex PCR; TCRdb stores in-frame clones only, minus some. The sample lists roughly 160,000 clones, 65% to 85% occurring once. The clonotype originates from a male donor in good health and CMV-seronegative. Material for sequencing was PBMCs.

The chain's CDR3 is CASSRQVGGYEQYF. The DNA for the CDR3 is TGCGCCAGCAGCAGACAGGTAGGGGGCTACGAGCAGTACTTC. The chain joins TRBV5-1 to TRBJ2-7; TRBD1 might be the D (6 bases). The CDR3 is 14 residues long. The V end was cut by 4 bases, the J end by 3 bases, with 14 bases between. The germline CDR1 and CDR2 sequences are SGHRS and YFSETQ.